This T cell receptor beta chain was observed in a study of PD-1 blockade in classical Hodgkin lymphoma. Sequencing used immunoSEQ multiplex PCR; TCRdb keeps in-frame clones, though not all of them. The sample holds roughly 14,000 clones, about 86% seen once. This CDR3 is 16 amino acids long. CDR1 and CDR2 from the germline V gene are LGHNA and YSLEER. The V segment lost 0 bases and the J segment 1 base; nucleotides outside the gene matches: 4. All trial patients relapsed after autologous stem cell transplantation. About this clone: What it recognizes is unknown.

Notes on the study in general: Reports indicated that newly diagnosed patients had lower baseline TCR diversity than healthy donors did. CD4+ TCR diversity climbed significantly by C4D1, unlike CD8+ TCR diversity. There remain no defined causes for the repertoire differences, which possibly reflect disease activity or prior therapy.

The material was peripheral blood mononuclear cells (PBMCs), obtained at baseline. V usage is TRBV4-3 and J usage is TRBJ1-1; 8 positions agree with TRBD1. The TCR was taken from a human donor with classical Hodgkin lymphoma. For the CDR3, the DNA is TGCGCCAGCAGCCAAGAGGGGGACAGGAGGAACACTGAAGCTTTCTTT. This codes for CASSQEGDRRNTEAFF.